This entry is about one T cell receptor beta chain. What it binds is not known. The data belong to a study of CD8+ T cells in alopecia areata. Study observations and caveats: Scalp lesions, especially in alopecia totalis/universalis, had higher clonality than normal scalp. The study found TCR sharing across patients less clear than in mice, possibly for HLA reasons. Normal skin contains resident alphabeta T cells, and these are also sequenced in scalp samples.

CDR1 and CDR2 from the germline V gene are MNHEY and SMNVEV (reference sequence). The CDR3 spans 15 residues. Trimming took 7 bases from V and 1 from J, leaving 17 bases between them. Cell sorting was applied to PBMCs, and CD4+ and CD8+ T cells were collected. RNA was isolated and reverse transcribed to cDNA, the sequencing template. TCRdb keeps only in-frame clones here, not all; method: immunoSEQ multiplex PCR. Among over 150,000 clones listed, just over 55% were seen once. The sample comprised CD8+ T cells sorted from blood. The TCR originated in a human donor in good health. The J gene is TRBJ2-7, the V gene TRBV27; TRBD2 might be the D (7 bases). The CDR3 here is CASTESRGASYEQYF. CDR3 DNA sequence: TGTGCCAGCACCGAATCCCGGGGGGCGTCCTACGAGCAGTACTTC.